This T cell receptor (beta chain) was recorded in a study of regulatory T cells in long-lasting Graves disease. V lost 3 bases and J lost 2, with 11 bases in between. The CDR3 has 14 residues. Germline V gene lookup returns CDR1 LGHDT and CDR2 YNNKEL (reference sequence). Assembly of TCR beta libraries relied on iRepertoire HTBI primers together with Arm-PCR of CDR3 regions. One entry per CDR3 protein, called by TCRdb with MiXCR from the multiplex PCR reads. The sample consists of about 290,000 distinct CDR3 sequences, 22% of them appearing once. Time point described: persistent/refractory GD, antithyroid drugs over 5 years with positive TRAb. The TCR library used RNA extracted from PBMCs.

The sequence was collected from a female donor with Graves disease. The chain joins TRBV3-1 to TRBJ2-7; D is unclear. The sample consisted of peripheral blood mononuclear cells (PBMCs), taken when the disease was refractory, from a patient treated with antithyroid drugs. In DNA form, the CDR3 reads TGTGCCAGCAGCCATCGCAGCCGTACCTACGAGCAGTACTTC. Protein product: CASSHRSRTYEQYF.